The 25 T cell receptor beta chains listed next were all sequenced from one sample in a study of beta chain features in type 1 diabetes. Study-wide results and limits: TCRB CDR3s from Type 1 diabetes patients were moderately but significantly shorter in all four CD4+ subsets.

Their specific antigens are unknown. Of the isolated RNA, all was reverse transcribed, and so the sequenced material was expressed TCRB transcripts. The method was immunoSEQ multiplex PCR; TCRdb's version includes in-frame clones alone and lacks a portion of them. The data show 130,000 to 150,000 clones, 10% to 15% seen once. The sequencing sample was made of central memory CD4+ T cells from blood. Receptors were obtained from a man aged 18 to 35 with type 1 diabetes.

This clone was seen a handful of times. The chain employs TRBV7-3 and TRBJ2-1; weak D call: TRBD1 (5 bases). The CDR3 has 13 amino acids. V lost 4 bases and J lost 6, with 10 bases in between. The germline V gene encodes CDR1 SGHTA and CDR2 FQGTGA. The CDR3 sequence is CASSSSRGNEQFF. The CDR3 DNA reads TGTGCCAGCAGCTCATCTAGGGGCAATGAGCAGTTCTTC.

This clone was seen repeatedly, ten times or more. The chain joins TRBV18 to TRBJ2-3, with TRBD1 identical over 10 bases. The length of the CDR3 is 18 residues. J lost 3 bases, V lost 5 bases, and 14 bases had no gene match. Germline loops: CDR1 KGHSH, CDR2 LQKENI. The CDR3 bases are TGTGCCAGCTCAATAACCCCCGGGACAGGGGATGGGACAGATACGCAGTATTTT. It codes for CASSITPGTGDGTDTQYF.

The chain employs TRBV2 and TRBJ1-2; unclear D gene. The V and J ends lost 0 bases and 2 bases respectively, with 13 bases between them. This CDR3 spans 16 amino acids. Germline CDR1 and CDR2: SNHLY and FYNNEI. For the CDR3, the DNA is TGTGCCAGCAGTGAAGCAGGACCAACCCAAAACTATGGCTACACCTTC. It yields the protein CASSEAGPTQNYGYTF.

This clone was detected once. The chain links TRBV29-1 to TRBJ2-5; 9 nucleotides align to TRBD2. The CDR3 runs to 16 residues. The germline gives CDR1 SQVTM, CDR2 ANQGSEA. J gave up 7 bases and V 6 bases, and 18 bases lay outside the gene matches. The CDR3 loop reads CSVPETLAGRYGTQYF. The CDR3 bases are TGCAGCGTCCCTGAAACCCTAGCGGGACGGTATGGGACCCAGTACTTC.

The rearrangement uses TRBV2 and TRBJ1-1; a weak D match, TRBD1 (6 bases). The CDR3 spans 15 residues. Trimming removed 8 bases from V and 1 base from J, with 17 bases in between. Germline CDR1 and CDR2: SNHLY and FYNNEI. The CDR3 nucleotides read TGTGCCAGCCAATCTGGGACGGGGGCGAACACTGAAGCTTTCTTT. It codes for CASQSGTGANTEAFF.

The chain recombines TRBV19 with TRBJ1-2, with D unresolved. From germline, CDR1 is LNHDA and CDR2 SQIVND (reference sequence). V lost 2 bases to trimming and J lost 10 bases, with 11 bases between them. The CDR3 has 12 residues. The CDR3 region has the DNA TGTGCCAGTAGTATATTGACTGGCGTCTACACCTTC. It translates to CASSILTGVYTF.

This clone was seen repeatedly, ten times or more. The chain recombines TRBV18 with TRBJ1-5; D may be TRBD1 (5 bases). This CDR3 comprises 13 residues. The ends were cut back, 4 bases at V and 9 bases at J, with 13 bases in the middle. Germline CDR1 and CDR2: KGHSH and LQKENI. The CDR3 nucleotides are TGTGCCAGCTCACTGGGACGGGATCGGCCCCAGCATTTT. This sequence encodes CASSLGRDRPQHF.

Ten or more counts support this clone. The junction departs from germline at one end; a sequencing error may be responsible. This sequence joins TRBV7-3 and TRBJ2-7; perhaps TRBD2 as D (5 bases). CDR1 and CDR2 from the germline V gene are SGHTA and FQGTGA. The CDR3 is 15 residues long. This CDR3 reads CASSLTPSSRGEQYF. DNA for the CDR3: TGTGCCAGCAGCCTAACTCCTAGCTCTCGGGGAGAGCAGTACTTC.

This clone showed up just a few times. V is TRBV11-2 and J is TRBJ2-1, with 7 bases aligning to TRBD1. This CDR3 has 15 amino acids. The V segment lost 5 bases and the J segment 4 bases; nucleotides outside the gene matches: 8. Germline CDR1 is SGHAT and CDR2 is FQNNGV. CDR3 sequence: CASSHRNRGYNEQFF. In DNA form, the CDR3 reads TGTGCCAGCAGCCATCGGAACAGGGGATACAATGAGCAGTTCTTC.

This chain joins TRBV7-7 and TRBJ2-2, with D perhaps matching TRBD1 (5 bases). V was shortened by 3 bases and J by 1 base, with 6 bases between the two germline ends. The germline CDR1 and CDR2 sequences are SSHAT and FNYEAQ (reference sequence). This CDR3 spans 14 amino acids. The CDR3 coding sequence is TGTGCCAGCAGCTTCGGACAGAACACCGGGGAGCTGTTTTTT. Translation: CASSFGQNTGELFF.

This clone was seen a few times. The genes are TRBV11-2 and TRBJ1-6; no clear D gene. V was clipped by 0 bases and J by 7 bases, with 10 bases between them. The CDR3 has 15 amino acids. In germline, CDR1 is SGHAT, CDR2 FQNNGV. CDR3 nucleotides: TGTGCCAGCAGCTTAGATGGACCGGGGAATTCACCCCTCCACTTT. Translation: CASSLDGPGNSPLHF.

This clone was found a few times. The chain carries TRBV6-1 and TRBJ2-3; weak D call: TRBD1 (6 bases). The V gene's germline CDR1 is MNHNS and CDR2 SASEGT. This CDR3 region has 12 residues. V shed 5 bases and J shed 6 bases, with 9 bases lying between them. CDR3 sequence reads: CASSSTGDTQYF. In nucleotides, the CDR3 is TGTGCCAGCAGTTCAACAGGGGATACGCAGTATTTT.

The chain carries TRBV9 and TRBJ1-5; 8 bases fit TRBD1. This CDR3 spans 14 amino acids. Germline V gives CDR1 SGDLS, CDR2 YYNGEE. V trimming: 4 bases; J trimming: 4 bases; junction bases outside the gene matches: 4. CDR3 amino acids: CASSQGQGNQPQHF. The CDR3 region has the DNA TGTGCCAGCAGCCAAGGACAGGGTAATCAGCCCCAGCATTTT.

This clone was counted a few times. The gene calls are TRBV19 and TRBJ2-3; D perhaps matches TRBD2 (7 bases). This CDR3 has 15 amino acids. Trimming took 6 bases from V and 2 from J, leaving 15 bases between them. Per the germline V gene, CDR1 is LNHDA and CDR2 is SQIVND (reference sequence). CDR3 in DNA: TGTGCCAGTAGCCGTAAGGGGGGGTTCACAGATACGCAGTATTTT. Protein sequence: CASSRKGGFTDTQYF.

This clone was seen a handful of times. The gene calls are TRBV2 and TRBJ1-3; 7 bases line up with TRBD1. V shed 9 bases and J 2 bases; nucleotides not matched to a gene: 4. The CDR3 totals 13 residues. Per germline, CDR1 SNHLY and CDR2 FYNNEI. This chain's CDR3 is CARATGAGNTIYF. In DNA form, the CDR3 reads TGTGCCAGAGCTACAGGGGCTGGAAACACCATATATTTT.

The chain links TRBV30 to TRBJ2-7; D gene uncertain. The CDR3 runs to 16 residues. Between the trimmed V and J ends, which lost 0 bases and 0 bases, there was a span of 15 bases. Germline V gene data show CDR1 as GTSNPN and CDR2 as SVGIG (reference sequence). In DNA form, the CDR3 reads TGTGCCTGGAGTGTAGTCGCACATACCTTCTCCTACGAGCAGTACTTC. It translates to CAWSVVAHTFSYEQYF.

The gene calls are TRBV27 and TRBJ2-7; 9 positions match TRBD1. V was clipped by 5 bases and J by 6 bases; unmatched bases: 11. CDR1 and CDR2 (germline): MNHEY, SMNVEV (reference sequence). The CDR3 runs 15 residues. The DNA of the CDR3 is TGTGCCAGCAGTCTCACAGGGACAGGGTATACCGAGCAGTACTTC. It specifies CASSLTGTGYTEQYF.

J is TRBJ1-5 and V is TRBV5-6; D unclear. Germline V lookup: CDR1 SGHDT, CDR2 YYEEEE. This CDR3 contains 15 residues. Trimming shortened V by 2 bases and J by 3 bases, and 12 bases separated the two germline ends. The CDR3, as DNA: TGTGCCAGCAGCTTCCGGACCCTTGACAATCAGCCCCAGCATTTT. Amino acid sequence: CASSFRTLDNQPQHF.

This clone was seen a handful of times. The CDR3 coding sequence is TGTGCCAGCAGTAACCCCCCGGACAGGGCCACCTACGAGCAGTACTTC. Translating it yields CASSNPPDRATYEQYF. The chain uses TRBV28 and TRBJ2-7, with 8 bases matching TRBD1. The J segment lost 2 bases and the V segment lost 5 bases, leaving 11 bases of the junction unmatched. Germline V gene lookup returns CDR1 MDHEN and CDR2 SYDVKM. CDR3 length equals 16 residues.

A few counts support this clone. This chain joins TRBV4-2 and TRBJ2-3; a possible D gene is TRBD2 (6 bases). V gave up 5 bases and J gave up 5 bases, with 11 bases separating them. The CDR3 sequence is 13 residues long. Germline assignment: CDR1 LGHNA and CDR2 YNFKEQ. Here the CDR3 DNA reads TGTGCCAGCAGCTTAATGGGGGGAGATACGCAGTATTTT. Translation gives CASSLMGGDTQYF.

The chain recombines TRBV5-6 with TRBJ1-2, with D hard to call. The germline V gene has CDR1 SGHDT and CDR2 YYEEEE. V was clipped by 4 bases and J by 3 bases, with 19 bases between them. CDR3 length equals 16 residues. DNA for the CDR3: TGTGCCAGCAGCCCCCGGACCGGAGCCGTTGACTATGGCTACACCTTC. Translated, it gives CASSPRTGAVDYGYTF.

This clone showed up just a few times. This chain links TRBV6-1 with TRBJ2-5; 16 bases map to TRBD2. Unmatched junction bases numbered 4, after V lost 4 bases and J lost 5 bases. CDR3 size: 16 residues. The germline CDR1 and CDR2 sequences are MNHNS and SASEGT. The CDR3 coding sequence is TGTGCCAGCAGTGCGGGACTAGCGGGGGGGCGTGAGACCCAGTACTTC. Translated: CASSAGLAGGRETQYF.

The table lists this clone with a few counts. CDR3 in DNA: TGTGCCAGCAGTGAATCAAACAGAGACTACGAGCAGTACTTC. Translation gives CASSESNRDYEQYF. The chain links TRBV6-1 to TRBJ2-7; D not resolved. CDR1 is MNHNS, CDR2 SASEGT, per germline. The germline V and J ends were trimmed by 2 bases and 3 bases, with 11 bases remaining between them. The CDR3 spans 14 residues.

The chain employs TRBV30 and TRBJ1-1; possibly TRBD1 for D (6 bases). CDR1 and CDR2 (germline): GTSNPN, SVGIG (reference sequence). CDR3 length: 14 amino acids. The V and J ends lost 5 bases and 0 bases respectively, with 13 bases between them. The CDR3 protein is CAWAQGILNTEAFF. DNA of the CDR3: TGTGCCTGGGCCCAGGGGATACTGAACACTGAAGCTTTCTTT.

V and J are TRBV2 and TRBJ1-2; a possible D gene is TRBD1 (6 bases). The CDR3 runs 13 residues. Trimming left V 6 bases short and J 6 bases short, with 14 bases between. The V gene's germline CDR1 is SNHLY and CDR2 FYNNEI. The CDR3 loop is CASSPGEYDGYTF. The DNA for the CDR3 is TGTGCCAGCAGCCCAGGGGAGTACGATGGCTACACCTTC. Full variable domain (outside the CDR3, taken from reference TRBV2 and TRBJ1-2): EPEVTQTPSHQVTQMGQEVILRCVPISNHLYFYWYRQILGQKVEFLVSFYNNEISEKSEIFDDQFSVERPDGSNFTLKIRSTKLEDSAMYFCASSPGEYDGYTFGSGTRLTVV.